These T cell receptor beta chains were read from a single sample in a study of shared clonotypes between healthy human individuals. Sequencing was performed with immunoSEQ multiplex PCR; in TCRdb, only in-frame clones are kept and a portion is missing. The table records around 2,000,000 clones, just under 95% of them present only once. The sample consisted of naive CD8+ T cells sorted from blood. All receptors derive from a young man in good health. The conserved cysteine and the conserved F or W are not part of the CDR3 here. The D gene is left open where the match is weak. Size is omitted from some rows. Given values are once, few, many or a class for expanded clones.

>NA|NA|TRBV28
ASSVDRNTGELF
>TRBD1|NA|TRBV19
ASSWTGEGTDTQY
>TRBD2|NA|TRBV7-2
ASSLILAWNTGELF
>TRBD1|NA|TRBV6-1
ASGEYRGYEQY
>NA|NA|TRBV28
ASSFTEGGTQY
>TRBD1|NA|TRBV14
ASSQGRRQGSTDTQY
>NA|NA|TRBV4-1
ASSQGFPTYEQY
>NA|few|TRBV7-6
ASSLDILRDGYT
>TRBD2|once|TRBV27
ASTLSGGYTGELF
>NA|NA|TRBV6-1
ASEKGRYSGNTIY
>TRBD1|NA|TRBV4-3
ASSLGQGALSGLSLS
>NA|NA|TRBV30
AWSGGGRDFYTDTQY
>TRBD1|NA|TRBV10-1
ASSTGTGFYNEQF
>NA|NA|TRBV7-9
ASNDDAGMNTEAF